This T cell receptor (beta chain) was captured by sequencing in a study of T cells after yellow fever vaccination. TCRdb re-derived calls from the 5' RACE reads in MiXCR, one entry per CDR3 protein. Of 320,000 or so distinct CDR3 sequences listed, 7% to 10% are singletons. V was trimmed by 3 bases and J by 0 bases, leaving 13 bases between them. The V gene's germline CDR1 is SGHKS and CDR2 YYEKEE (reference sequence). The CDR3 is 16 residues long. This TCR derives from a man aged 18-30 years who received the YFV17D yellow fever vaccine. Source: PBMCs, taken roughly 46 days after the first yellow fever vaccination. J is TRBJ2-1 and V is TRBV5-5; D not resolved. DNA of the CDR3: TGTGCCAGCAGCTGTGGGCTCCTCGGCTCCTACAATGAGCAGTTCTTC. It translates to CASSCGLLGSYNEQFF. The full variable domain, with the rest looked up from reference TRBV5-5 and TRBJ2-1, is DAGVTQSPTHLIKTRGQQVTLRCSPISGHKSVSWYQQVLGQGPQFIFQYYEKEERGRGNFPDRFSARQFPNYSSELNVNALLLGDSALYLCASSCGLLGSYNEQFFGPGTRLTVL.